The clone carrying this TCR beta chain was counted ten times or more. V was trimmed by 3 bases and J by 3 bases, leaving 8 bases between them. Germline CDR1 DFQATT, CDR2 SNEGSKA (reference sequence). This CDR3 is built from 12 residues. The sample originates from a study of human T cells and chemical hapten exposure. One entry per CDR3 protein results from TCRdb running MiXCR on the RACE reads. Here the sample spans roughly 180,000 distinct CDR3 sequences, about a fifth being singletons. The sample's time point: patch test 1, 2 weeks after DPC sensitization. As for treatment: therapeutic diphenylcyclopropenone sensitization with weekly scalp DPC.

This sample comprised whole blood, obtained in connection with sensitization to the hapten diphenylcyclopropenone (DPC). This chain connects TRBV20-1 to TRBJ1-2; no clear D. The receptor's source is a woman in her forties or fifties with alopecia areata. Some clones in this sample may be carry-over from other donors' samples. The CDR3 is CSASPNHYGYTF. The CDR3 nucleotides read TGCAGTGCTAGCCCAAACCACTATGGCTACACCTTC.